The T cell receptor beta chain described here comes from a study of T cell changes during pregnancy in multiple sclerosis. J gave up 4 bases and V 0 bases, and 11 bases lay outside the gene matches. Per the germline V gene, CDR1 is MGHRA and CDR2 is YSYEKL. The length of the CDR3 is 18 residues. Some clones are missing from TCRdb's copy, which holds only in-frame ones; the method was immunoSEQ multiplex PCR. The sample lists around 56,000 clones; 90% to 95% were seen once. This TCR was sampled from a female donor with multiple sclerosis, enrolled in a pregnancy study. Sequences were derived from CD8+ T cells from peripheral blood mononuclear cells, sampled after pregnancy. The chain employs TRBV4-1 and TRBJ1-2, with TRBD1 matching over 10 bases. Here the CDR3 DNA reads TGCGCCAGCAGCCAAGATTTGAATGTGGGACAGGGGCCCTATGGCTACACCTTC. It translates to CASSQDLNVGQGPYGYTF.